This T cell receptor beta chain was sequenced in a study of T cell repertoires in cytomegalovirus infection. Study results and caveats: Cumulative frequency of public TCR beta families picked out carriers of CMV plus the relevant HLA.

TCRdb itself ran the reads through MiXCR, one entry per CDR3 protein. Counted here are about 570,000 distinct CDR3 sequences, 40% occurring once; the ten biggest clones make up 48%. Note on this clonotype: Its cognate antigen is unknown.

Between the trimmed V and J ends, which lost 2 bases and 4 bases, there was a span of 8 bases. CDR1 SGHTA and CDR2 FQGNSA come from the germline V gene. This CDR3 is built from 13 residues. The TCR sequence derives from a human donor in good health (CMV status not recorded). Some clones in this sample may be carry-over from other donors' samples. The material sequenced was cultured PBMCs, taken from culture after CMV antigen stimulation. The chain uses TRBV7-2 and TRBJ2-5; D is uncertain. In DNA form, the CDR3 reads TGTGCCAGCAGCTTACTGGGAATAGAGACCCAGTACTTC. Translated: CASSLLGIETQYF.